This T cell receptor beta chain was observed in a study of vaccination and CD4 T cells after COVID-19. General observations from the study: Median numbers of SARS-CoV-2-reactive clonotypes increased from roughly 21 to 40 (not a significant change).

The treatment denotes: roughly 11-day PBMC culture with coronavirus spike peptide pools or control peptides (ViraFEST assay). For this clonotype: Its antigen is currently unknown.

The Oncomine TCR Beta short-read assay sequenced DNA from cultured CD4+ T cells. TCRdb reprocessed the PCR reads via MiXCR and lists one record per CDR3 protein. The data show about 25,000 distinct CDR3 sequences, with around half seen just once and roughly 6.1% held by the top ten. Trimming took 1 base from V and 3 from J, leaving 15 bases between them. This CDR3 has 16 residues. The germline V gene encodes CDR1 LNHNV and CDR2 YYDKDF (reference sequence). The rearrangement joins TRBV15 to TRBJ1-2; TRBD1 is a possible D gene (5 bases). The receptor was derived from a human donor who had recovered from COVID-19. The source material was CD4+ T cells from blood, cultured in vitro. The CDR3 coding sequence is TGTGCCACCAGCAGAGGGGCAGCCCAGGGCGACTATGGCTACACCTTC. This encodes CATSRGAAQGDYGYTF.